This T cell receptor (beta chain) was captured by sequencing in a study of vaccination effects on CD4 cells after COVID-19. Expansion with viral peptide pools was applied to antigen-specific CD4+ T cells by the ViraFEST assay prior to sequencing. At the end of about ten days of culture, CD4+ T cells were isolated. Negative nucleocapsid antibody tests before and after vaccination confirmed no previous SARS-CoV-2 infection. J gave up 5 bases and V 3 bases, and 0 bases lay outside the gene matches. CDR3 length: 13 amino acids. Germline CDR1 is MNHEY and CDR2 is SMNVEV (reference sequence). Assay used: immunoSEQ multiplex PCR; TCRdb lists only in-frame clones, some missing. The sample lists 26,000 or so clones, 72% occurring once. To note about this clone: Its antigen is not known.

The sequences come from CD4+ T cells from PBMCs cultured with SARS-CoV-2 spike peptides, collected before COVID-19 vaccination. This chain uses TRBV27 with TRBJ2-3, with 9 bases identical to TRBD2. The sequence was obtained from a human donor who received a COVID-19 vaccine. In nucleotides, the CDR3 is TGTGCCAGCAGTTTTAGCGGGAGAGATACGCAGTATTTT. Translation: CASSFSGRDTQYF.